This is a list of T cell receptor beta chains from one sample in a study of T cells in Graves' hyperthyroidism and ophthalmopathy. One entry per CDR3 protein results from TCRdb running MiXCR on the multiplex PCR reads. Of 500,000 to 600,000 distinct CDR3 sequences listed, 20% are singletons. The source material was blood. These receptors were taken from a man in his forties with Graves' ophthalmopathy. CDR3s include the opening cysteine and the closing phenylalanine or tryptophan. Each record gives: J gene, V gene, CDR3 protein.

J gene: TRBJ1-1
V gene: TRBV5-1
CDR3 protein: CASSLFHGQPEAFF

J gene: TRBJ2-7
V gene: TRBV27
CDR3 protein: CASGARLAGGTSSYEQYF

J gene: TRBJ1-5
V gene: TRBV6-1
CDR3 protein: CASRGGGGGNKPQHF

J gene: TRBJ2-3
V gene: TRBV28
CDR3 protein: CASSIGTHKDTQYF

J gene: TRBJ2-5
V gene: TRBV7-9
CDR3 protein: CASSPNVGGETQYF

J gene: TRBJ2-3
V gene: TRBV7-3
CDR3 protein: CASSLSSGRTADTQYF

J gene: TRBJ2-7
V gene: TRBV30
CDR3 protein: CAWSRTPFYEQYF

J gene: TRBJ2-7
V gene: TRBV28
CDR3 protein: CASSPGTGGAYEQYF

J gene: TRBJ2-3
V gene: TRBV18
CDR3 protein: CASSPLTVTDTQYF

J gene: TRBJ2-3
V gene: TRBV4-3
CDR3 protein: CASSQDEATDTQYF

J gene: TRBJ2-7
V gene: TRBV7-2
CDR3 protein: CASSQAPGQGVFEQYF

J gene: TRBJ2-7
V gene: TRBV5-1
CDR3 protein: CASSPTYYEQYF

J gene: TRBJ2-2
V gene: TRBV7-2
CDR3 protein: CASSLFGGITGELFF

J gene: TRBJ1-5
V gene: TRBV27
CDR3 protein: CASSLHRGGGQPQHF

J gene: TRBJ2-7
V gene: TRBV27
CDR3 protein: CASGITSEQYF

J gene: TRBJ2-1
V gene: TRBV2
CDR3 protein: CASGGPNEQFF

J gene: TRBJ2-1
V gene: TRBV6-2/TRBV6-3
CDR3 protein: CASSYAAGRDEQFF

J gene: TRBJ2-7
V gene: TRBV5-8
CDR3 protein: CASSLGVEGEEQYF

J gene: TRBJ2-1
V gene: TRBV29-1
CDR3 protein: CSVHEPGVNEQFF

J gene: TRBJ2-3
V gene: TRBV7-8
CDR3 protein: CASSLDTGGSTDTQYF

J gene: TRBJ1-1
V gene: TRBV7-9
CDR3 protein: CASSLAVSMNTEAFF

J gene: TRBJ1-2
V gene: TRBV7-9
CDR3 protein: CASSLPLTWGAGDYGYTF

J gene: TRBJ2-2
V gene: TRBV11-2
CDR3 protein: CASSLRRQGATGELFF

J gene: TRBJ1-5
V gene: TRBV20-1
CDR3 protein: CSSVQGLNQPQHF

J gene: TRBJ1-4
V gene: TRBV18
CDR3 protein: CASSPRGATNEKLFF

J gene: TRBJ2-3
V gene: TRBV11-2
CDR3 protein: CASSPGTGEYF

J gene: TRBJ1-1
V gene: TRBV20-1
CDR3 protein: CSARLAGSTEAFF

J gene: TRBJ2-7
V gene: TRBV20-1
CDR3 protein: CSAREGHLEQYF

J gene: TRBJ2-4
V gene: TRBV12-3/TRBV12-4
CDR3 protein: CASSFLSLTSGSIDKNIQYF

J gene: TRBJ2-7
V gene: TRBV30
CDR3 protein: CAWSEGLSSYEQYF

J gene: TRBJ2-7
V gene: TRBV30
CDR3 protein: CAWSAHNEQYF

J gene: TRBJ2-7
V gene: TRBV6-2/TRBV6-3
CDR3 protein: CASSYPSGRASYEQYF